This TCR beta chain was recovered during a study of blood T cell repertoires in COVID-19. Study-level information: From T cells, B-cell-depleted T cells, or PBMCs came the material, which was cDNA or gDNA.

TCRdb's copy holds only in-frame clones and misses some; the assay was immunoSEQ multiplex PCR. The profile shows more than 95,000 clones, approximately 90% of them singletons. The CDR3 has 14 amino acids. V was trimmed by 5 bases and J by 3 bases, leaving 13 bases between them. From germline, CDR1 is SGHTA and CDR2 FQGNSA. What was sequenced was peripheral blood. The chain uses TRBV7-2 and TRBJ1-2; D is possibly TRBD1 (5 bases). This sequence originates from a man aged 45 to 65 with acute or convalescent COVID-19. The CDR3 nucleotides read TGTGCCAGCAGCCCCCGCGGGGGGGACTATGGCTACACCTTC. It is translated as CASSPRGGDYGYTF.